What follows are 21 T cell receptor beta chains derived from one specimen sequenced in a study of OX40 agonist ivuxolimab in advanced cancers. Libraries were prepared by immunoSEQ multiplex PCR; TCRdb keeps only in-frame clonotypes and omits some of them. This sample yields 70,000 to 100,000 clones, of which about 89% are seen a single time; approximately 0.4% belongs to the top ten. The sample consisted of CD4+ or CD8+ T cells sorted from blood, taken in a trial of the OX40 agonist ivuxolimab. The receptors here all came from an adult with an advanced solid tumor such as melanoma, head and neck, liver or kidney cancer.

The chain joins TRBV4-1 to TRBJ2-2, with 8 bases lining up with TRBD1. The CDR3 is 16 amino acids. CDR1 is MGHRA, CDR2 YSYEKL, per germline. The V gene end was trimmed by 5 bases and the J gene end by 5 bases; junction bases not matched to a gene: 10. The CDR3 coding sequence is TGCGCCAGCAGCACATCCGGGACAGGACTTACCGGGGAGCTGTTTTTT. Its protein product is CASSTSGTGLTGELFF.

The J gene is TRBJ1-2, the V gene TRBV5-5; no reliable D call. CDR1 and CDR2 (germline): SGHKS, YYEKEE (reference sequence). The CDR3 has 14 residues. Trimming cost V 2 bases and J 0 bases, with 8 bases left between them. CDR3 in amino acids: CASSFGGANYGYTF. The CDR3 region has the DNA TGTGCCAGCAGCTTCGGAGGAGCTAACTATGGCTACACCTTC. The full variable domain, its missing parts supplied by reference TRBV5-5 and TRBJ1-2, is DAGVTQSPTHLIKTRGQQVTLRCSPISGHKSVSWYQQVLGQGPQFIFQYYEKEERGRGNFPDRFSARQFPNYSSELNVNALLLGDSALYLCASSFGGANYGYTFGSGTRLTVV.

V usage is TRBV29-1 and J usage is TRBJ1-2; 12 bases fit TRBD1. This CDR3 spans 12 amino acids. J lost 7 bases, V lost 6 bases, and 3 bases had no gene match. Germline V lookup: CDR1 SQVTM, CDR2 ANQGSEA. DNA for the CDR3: TGCAGCGTGGGACAGGGGGCAGGTGGCTACACCTTC. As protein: CSVGQGAGGYTF.

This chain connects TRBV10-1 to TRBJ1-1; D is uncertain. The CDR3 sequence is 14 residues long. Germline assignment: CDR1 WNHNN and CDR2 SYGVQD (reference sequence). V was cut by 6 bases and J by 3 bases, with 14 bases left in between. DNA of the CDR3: TGCGCCAGCAGCCCCATGGAGTCGCACACTGAAGCTTTCTTT. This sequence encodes CASSPMESHTEAFF.

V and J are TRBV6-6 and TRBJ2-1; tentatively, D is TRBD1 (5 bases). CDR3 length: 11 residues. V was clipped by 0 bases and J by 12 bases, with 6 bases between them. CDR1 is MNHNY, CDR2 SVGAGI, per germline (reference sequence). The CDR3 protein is CASSYSQGQFF. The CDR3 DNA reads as TGTGCCAGCAGTTACTCGCAGGGGCAGTTCTTC.

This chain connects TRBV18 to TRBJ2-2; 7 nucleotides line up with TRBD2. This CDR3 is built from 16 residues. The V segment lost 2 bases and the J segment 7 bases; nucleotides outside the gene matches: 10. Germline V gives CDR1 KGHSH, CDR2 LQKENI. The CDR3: CASSPSGTSDSGELFF. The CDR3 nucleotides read TGTGCCAGCTCACCATCGGGAACTAGCGATAGCGGGGAGCTGTTTTTT. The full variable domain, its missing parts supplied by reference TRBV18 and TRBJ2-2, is NAGVMQNPRHLVRRRGQEARLRCSPMKGHSHVYWYRQLPEEGLKFMVYLQKENIIDESGMPKERFSAEFPKEGPSILRIQQVVRGDSAAYFCASSPSGTSDSGELFFGEGSRLTVL.

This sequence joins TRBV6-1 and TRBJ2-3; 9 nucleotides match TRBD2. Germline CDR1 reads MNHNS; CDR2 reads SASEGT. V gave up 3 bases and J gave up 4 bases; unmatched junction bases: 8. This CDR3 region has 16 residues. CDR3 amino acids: CASSDEAGGWADTQYF. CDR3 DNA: TGTGCCAGCAGTGATGAAGCGGGAGGATGGGCAGATACGCAGTATTTT.

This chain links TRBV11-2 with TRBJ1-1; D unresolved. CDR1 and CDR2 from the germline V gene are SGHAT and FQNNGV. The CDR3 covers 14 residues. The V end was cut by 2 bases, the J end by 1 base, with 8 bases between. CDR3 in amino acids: CASSLSVGNTEAFF. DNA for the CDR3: TGTGCCAGCAGCTTAAGTGTGGGGAACACTGAAGCTTTCTTT. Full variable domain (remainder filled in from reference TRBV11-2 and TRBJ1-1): EAGVAQSPRYKIIEKRQSVAFWCNPISGHATLYWYQQILGQGPKLLIQFQNNGVVDDSQLPKDRFSAERLKGVDSTLKIQPAKLEDSAVYLCASSLSVGNTEAFFGQGTRLTVV.

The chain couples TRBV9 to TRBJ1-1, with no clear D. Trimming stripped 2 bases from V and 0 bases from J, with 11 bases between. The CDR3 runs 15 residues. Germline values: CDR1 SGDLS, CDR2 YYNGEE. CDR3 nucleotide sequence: TGTGCCAGCAGCGTCGGTCGCCAGTTGAACACTGAAGCTTTCTTT. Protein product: CASSVGRQLNTEAFF.

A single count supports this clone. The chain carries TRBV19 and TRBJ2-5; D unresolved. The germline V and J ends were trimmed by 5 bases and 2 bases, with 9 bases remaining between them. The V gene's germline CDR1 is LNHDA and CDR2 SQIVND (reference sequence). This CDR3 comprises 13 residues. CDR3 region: CASSLAVQETQYF. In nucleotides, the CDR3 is TGTGCCAGTAGTTTGGCGGTACAAGAGACCCAGTACTTC.

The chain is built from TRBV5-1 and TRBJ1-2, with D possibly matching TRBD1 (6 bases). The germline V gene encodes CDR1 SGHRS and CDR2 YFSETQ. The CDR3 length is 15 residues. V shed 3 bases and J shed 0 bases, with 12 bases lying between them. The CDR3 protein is CASSSSGVSNYGYTF. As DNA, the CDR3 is TGCGCCAGCAGCTCCTCAGGGGTATCTAACTATGGCTACACCTTC.

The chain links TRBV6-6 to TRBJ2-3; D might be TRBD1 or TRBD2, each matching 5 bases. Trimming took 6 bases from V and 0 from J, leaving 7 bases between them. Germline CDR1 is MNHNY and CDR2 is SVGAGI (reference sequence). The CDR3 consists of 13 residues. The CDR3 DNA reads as TGTGCCAGCAGAAGGGACAGCACAGATACGCAGTATTTT. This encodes CASRRDSTDTQYF.

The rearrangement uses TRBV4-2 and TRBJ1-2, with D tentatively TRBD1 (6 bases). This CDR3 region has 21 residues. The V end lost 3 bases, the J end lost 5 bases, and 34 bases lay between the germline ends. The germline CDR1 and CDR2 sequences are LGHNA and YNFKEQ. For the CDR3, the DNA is TGTGCCAGCAGCCATAACCCACGGCGACAGGCCGGTCTGTGGCTACGGTATGGCTACACCTTC. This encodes CASSHNPRRQAGLWLRYGYTF.

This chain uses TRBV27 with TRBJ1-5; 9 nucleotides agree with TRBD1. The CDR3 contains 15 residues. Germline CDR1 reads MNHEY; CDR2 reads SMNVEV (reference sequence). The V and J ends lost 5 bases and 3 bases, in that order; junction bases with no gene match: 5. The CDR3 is CASSPGQGLNQPQHF. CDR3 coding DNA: TGTGCCAGCAGTCCGGGACAGGGCCTCAATCAGCCCCAGCATTTT.

The DNA of the CDR3 is TGTGCCTGGAGCGGACAGGGAGGCGGCTATGGCTACACCTTC. Translated, it gives CAWSGQGGGYGYTF. The V and J genes are TRBV30 and TRBJ1-2, with 8 positions matching TRBD1. CDR1 and CDR2 (germline): GTSNPN, SVGIG (reference sequence). This CDR3 has 14 amino acids. V shed 3 bases and J 4 bases; nucleotides not matched to a gene: 7.

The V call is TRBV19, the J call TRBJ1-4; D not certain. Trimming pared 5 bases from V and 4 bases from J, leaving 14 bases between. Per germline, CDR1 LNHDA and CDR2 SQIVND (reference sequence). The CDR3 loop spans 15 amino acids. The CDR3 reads CASSSKDGVNEKLFF. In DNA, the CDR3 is TGTGCCAGTAGTTCCAAGGACGGAGTTAATGAAAAACTGTTTTTT.

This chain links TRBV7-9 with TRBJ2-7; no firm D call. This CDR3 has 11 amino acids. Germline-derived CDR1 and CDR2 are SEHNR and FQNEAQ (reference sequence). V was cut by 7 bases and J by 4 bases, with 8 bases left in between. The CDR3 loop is CASKPEYEQYF. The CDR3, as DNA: TGTGCCAGCAAACCAGAATACGAGCAGTACTTC.

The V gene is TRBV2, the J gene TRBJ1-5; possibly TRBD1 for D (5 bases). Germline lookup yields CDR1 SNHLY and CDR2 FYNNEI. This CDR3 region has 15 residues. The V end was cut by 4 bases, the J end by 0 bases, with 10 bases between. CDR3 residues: CASSGTISSNQPQHF. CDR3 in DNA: TGTGCCAGCAGTGGGACAATCTCTAGCAATCAGCCCCAGCATTTT.

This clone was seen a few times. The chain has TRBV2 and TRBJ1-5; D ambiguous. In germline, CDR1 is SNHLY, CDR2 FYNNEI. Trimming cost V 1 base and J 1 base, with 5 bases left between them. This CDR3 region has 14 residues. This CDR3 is CASSEGQSNQPQHF. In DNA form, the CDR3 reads TGTGCCAGCAGTGAAGGCCAGAGCAATCAGCCCCAGCATTTT.

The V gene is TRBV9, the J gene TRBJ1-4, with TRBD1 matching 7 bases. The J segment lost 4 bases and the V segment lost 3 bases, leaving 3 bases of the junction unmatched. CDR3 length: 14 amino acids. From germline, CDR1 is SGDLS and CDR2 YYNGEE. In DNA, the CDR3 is TGTGCCAGCAGCGCGACAGGGTTTAATGAAAAACTGTTTTTT. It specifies CASSATGFNEKLFF.

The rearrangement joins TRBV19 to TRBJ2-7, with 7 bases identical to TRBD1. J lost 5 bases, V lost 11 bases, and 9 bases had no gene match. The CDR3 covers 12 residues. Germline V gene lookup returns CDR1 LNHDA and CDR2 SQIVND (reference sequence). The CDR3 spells CASRDSFHEQYF. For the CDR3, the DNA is TGTGCCTCCCGGGACAGCTTCCACGAGCAGTACTTC.